One and the same sample provided the 10 T cell receptor beta chains below, sequenced in a study of blood T cells in healthy people across ages. A sample-barcoded 5' primer and a J-beta primer mix were used in a second PCR of roughly 6 to 12 cycles. TCRdb itself ran the 5' RACE reads through MiXCR, one entry per CDR3 protein. The repertoire holds roughly 2 million distinct CDR3 sequences, with 49% as singletons. The sample was blood. These receptors all stem from a woman in her thirties or forties in good health.

The chain joins TRBV6-2 or TRBV6-3 to TRBJ2-5; TRBD2 agrees at 12 bases. Trimming removed 4 bases from V and 9 bases from J; junction bases left unmatched: 12. This CDR3 has 16 residues. The V gene's germline CDR1 is MNHEY and CDR2 SVGEGT. The DNA for the CDR3 is TGTGCCAGCAGTTTGTGGACTAGCGGGGATCCGGGGGCCCAGTACTTC. It encodes CASSLWTSGDPGAQYF.

In this sample, this clonotype turned up a few times. The rearrangement joins TRBV24-1 to TRBJ2-7, with TRBD1 matching over 9 bases. Matching the DNA end better, TRBJ2-5 makes the J call doubtful. Germline V gives CDR1 KGHDR, CDR2 SFDVKD. CDR3 length: 16 amino acids. The CDR3 sequence is CATSDPRTGAGETQYF. CDR3 coding DNA: TGTGCCACCAGTGATCCCCGGACAGGGGCGGGAGAGACCCAGTACTTC.

The V and J genes are TRBV7-3 and TRBJ2-1; TRBD2 matches at 13 bases. V was pared by 2 bases and J by 7 bases, with 5 bases of the junction left unmatched. The CDR3 is 16 amino acids. Per germline, CDR1 SGHTA and CDR2 FQGTGA. The CDR3 DNA reads TGTGCCAGCAGCTTATCGGGACTAGCGGGACTTAATGAGCAGTTCTTC. Its protein product is CASSLSGLAGLNEQFF. The full variable domain, with the rest looked up from reference TRBV7-3 and TRBJ2-1, is GAGVSQTPSNKVTEKGKYVELRCDPISGHTALYWYRQSLGQGPEFLIYFQGTGAADDSGLPNDRFFAVRPEGSVSTLKIQRTERGDSAVYLCASSLSGLAGLNEQFFGPGTRLTVL.

This chain connects TRBV18 to TRBJ1-5; 8 bases map to TRBD1. The V segment lost 4 bases and the J segment 2 bases; nucleotides outside the gene matches: 13. Germline V gene lookup returns CDR1 KGHSH and CDR2 LQKENI. The CDR3 length is 18 residues. In DNA form, the CDR3 reads TGTGCCAGCTCACTCGGACAGGGCCTGGGCCAAGGCAATCAGCCCCAGCATTTT. Translation gives CASSLGQGLGQGNQPQHF.

As to this clonotype: This CDR3 is missing its conserved last phenylalanine or tryptophan, likely due to a read error. The genes are TRBV7-9 and TRBJ2-5; D not certain. V lost 1 base and J 6 bases, leaving 12 bases between the germline ends. Germline assignment: CDR1 SEHNR and CDR2 FQNEAQ (reference sequence). This CDR3 is built from 14 residues. The CDR3 loop reads CASSLVPGKQTQYL. CDR3 DNA sequence: TGTGCCAGCAGCTTAGTCCCTGGGAAACAGACCCAGTACCTC.

This sequence joins TRBV15 and TRBJ2-1; 7 bases agree with TRBD1. The CDR3 totals 19 residues. With V trimmed by 1 base and J by 7 bases, 19 bases remained unmatched. Germline assignment: CDR1 LNHNV and CDR2 YYDKDF (reference sequence). CDR3 sequence reads: CATSRGYPGETGLRNEQFF. The DNA of the CDR3 is TGTGCCACCAGCAGAGGCTACCCCGGGGAGACAGGGTTGAGGAATGAGCAGTTCTTC.

In its sample, this clonotype was seen a few times. The germline gene is not matched at one end of the junction; a read error may be the cause. The chain carries TRBV12-3 or TRBV12-4 and TRBJ2-7; 10 bases are a match to TRBD2. This CDR3 spans 15 amino acids. In nucleotides, the CDR3 is TGTGCCAGCAGTGTAGCGGGGGGACGCTCCTACGAGCAGTACTTC. This sequence encodes CASSVAGGRSYEQYF.

Concerning this clonotype itself: With a much larger clone just one base away, this may be a read error. The V gene is TRBV20-1, the J gene TRBJ1-2, with D possibly matching TRBD1 (6 bases). The V end lost 4 bases, the J end lost 4 bases, and 13 bases lay between the germline ends. Per germline, CDR1 DFQATT and CDR2 SNEGSKA (reference sequence). The CDR3 has 13 amino acids. CDR3 in amino acids: CSAIGGLAYGYTF. The CDR3 nucleotides read TGCAGTGCTATAGGGGGACTAGCCTATGGCTACACCTTC.

Only one count was recorded for this clonotype. The chain uses TRBV4-1 and TRBJ2-1, with D tentatively TRBD2 (5 bases). V was trimmed by 0 bases and J by 8 bases, leaving 17 bases between them. Germline CDR1 MGHRA, CDR2 YSYEKL. The CDR3 consists of 16 residues. The CDR3 coding sequence is TGCGCCAGCAGCCAAGACCTAGCCCCAATTGGGGATGAGCAGTTCTTC. It specifies CASSQDLAPIGDEQFF.

This clonotype was observed a handful of times. This sequence joins TRBV20-1 and TRBJ2-5, with 9 nucleotides matching TRBD2. CDR1 and CDR2 from the germline V gene are DFQATT and SNEGSKA (reference sequence). The V segment lost 6 bases and the J segment 4 bases; nucleotides outside the gene matches: 6. This CDR3 comprises 13 residues. The CDR3 bases are TGCAGTGCGGCGGCTAGCGGGGTAGAGACCCAGTACTTC. Amino acids: CSAAASGVETQYF.